A selection of T cell receptor beta chains follows, all from one sample in a study of neoadjuvant anti-PD-1 for oral cavity cancer. TCRdb keeps only in-frame clones here, not all; method: immunoSEQ multiplex PCR. This sample has roughly 15,000 clones, with under 40% found just once. The material was tumor tissue, obtained after nivolumab (anti-PD-1) treatment. The receptors here all came from a person between 40 and 79 years old with oral cavity squamous cell carcinoma. The CDR3 runs from the conserved cysteine through the conserved F or W. The order of the fields is V gene, D gene, J gene, clone size, CDR3 protein, CDR3 DNA. The D gene is left open where the match is weak. Clone sizes are given selectively: once, few, many, or a class where the clone is expanded.

v_call: TRBV25-1; d_call: TRBD1; j_call: TRBJ1-4; clone_size: few; cdr3_aa: CASKGQGYEKLFF; cdr3_nt: TGTGCCAGCAAGGGACAGGGGTACGAAAAACTGTTTTTT
v_call: TRBV6-1; d_call: NA; j_call: TRBJ1-5; clone_size: once; cdr3_aa: CASSDLGVISNQPQHF; cdr3_nt: TGTGCCAGCAGTGACCTAGGGGTAATTAGCAATCAGCCCCAGCATTTT
v_call: TRBV11-2; d_call: NA; j_call: TRBJ2-3; clone_size: NA; cdr3_aa: CASSQGRTRTDTQYF; cdr3_nt: TGTGCCAGCAGCCAAGGACGGACGCGCACAGATACGCAGTATTTT
v_call: TRBV6-5; d_call: TRBD1; j_call: TRBJ1-2; clone_size: few; cdr3_aa: CASSFRGGHDGYTF; cdr3_nt: TGTGCCAGCAGTTTCAGAGGGGGCCATGATGGCTACACCTTC
v_call: TRBV18; d_call: NA; j_call: TRBJ1-5; clone_size: NA; cdr3_aa: CASSLQGPSNQPQHF; cdr3_nt: TGTGCCAGCTCACTACAGGGACCGAGCAATCAGCCCCAGCATTTT
v_call: TRBV10-2; d_call: NA; j_call: TRBJ2-2; clone_size: NA; cdr3_aa: CASSDSAGADTGELFF; cdr3_nt: TGCGCCAGCAGTGATTCGGCAGGGGCGGACACCGGGGAGCTGTTTTTT
v_call: TRBV11-2; d_call: TRBD1; j_call: TRBJ1-4; clone_size: NA; cdr3_aa: CASSLEGTGLEKLFF; cdr3_nt: TGTGCCAGCAGCTTAGAGGGGACAGGGCTTGAAAAACTGTTTTTT
v_call: TRBV11-2; d_call: NA; j_call: TRBJ2-7; clone_size: NA; cdr3_aa: CASSFGLSAGPIEQYF; cdr3_nt: TGTGCCAGCAGCTTTGGACTAAGCGCGGGCCCGATCGAGCAGTACTTC
v_call: TRBV2; d_call: NA; j_call: TRBJ1-1; clone_size: medium-sized; cdr3_aa: CASRMQDSEAFF; cdr3_nt: TGTGCCAGCAGGATGCAGGATTCAGAAGCTTTCTTT
v_call: TRBV13; d_call: TRBD2; j_call: TRBJ2-3; clone_size: NA; cdr3_aa: CASAFASGGTDTQYF; cdr3_nt: TGTGCCAGCGCCTTTGCGAGCGGGGGCACAGATACGCAGTATTTT
v_call: TRBV11-3; d_call: NA; j_call: TRBJ1-2; clone_size: NA; cdr3_aa: CARVADRYPHYGYTF; cdr3_nt: TGTGCCAGGGTTGCGGACAGATACCCCCACTATGGCTACACCTTC
v_call: TRBV6-6; d_call: TRBD1; j_call: TRBJ2-7; clone_size: NA; cdr3_aa: CASRRDRGLSEQYF; cdr3_nt: TGTGCCAGCAGGCGCGACAGGGGGCTATCCGAGCAGTACTTC
v_call: TRBV6-5; d_call: TRBD1; j_call: TRBJ1-5; clone_size: few; cdr3_aa: CASSSGTGNQPQHF; cdr3_nt: TGTGCCAGCAGTTCCGGGACAGGCAATCAGCCCCAGCATTTT
v_call: TRBV19; d_call: NA; j_call: TRBJ1-2; clone_size: few; cdr3_aa: CASTEGGYGYTF; cdr3_nt: TGTGCCAGTACAGAGGGAGGCTATGGCTACACCTTC
v_call: TRBV29-1; d_call: NA; j_call: TRBJ2-5; clone_size: NA; cdr3_aa: CSVPTGSVGETQYF; cdr3_nt: TGCAGCGTCCCTACCGGGTCCGTCGGAGAGACCCAGTACTTC
v_call: TRBV6-5; d_call: TRBD1; j_call: TRBJ2-7; clone_size: NA; cdr3_aa: CASSYSGRGLYEQYF; cdr3_nt: TGTGCCAGCAGTTACTCTGGCAGGGGGCTCTACGAGCAGTACTTC
v_call: TRBV11-3; d_call: TRBD2; j_call: TRBJ2-2; clone_size: NA; cdr3_aa: CASSAGRRTGELFF; cdr3_nt: TGTGCCAGCAGCGCCGGGAGGCGCACCGGGGAGCTGTTTTTT
v_call: TRBV30; d_call: NA; j_call: TRBJ1-2; clone_size: NA; cdr3_aa: CAWNAGVYGYTF; cdr3_nt: TGTGCCTGGAACGCAGGGGTATATGGCTACACCTTC
v_call: TRBV5-4; d_call: NA; j_call: TRBJ1-1; clone_size: NA; cdr3_aa: CASSRIQGSNTEAFF; cdr3_nt: TGTGCCAGCAGCCGGATACAGGGCTCGAACACTGAAGCTTTCTTT
v_call: TRBV7-6; d_call: TRBD2; j_call: TRBJ2-7; clone_size: few; cdr3_aa: CASSLGGGVLYEQYF; cdr3_nt: TGTGCCAGCAGCTTAGGGGGAGGGGTTCTCTACGAGCAGTACTTC
v_call: TRBV5-1; d_call: NA; j_call: TRBJ2-3; clone_size: NA; cdr3_aa: CASSSAGSDTQYF; cdr3_nt: TGCGCCAGCAGCTCTGCGGGCTCAGATACGCAGTATTTT
v_call: TRBV5-1; d_call: NA; j_call: TRBJ1-2; clone_size: NA; cdr3_aa: CASSLDGNYGYTF; cdr3_nt: TGCGCCAGCAGCTTGGACGGGAACTATGGCTACACCTTC
v_call: TRBV7-8; d_call: TRBD1; j_call: TRBJ1-2; clone_size: NA; cdr3_aa: CASHDRVDYGYTF; cdr3_nt: TGTGCCAGCCATGACAGGGTAGACTATGGCTACACCTTC
v_call: TRBV4-3; d_call: TRBD1; j_call: TRBJ2-2; clone_size: NA; cdr3_aa: CASSQEQGAPSTGELFF; cdr3_nt: TGCGCCAGCAGCCAAGAGCAGGGGGCGCCGAGCACCGGGGAGCTGTTTTTT
v_call: TRBV5-1; d_call: NA; j_call: TRBJ2-3; clone_size: NA; cdr3_aa: CASSSPFGGRTDTQYF; cdr3_nt: TGCGCCAGCAGCTCCCCCTTCGGGGGGCGCACAGATACGCAGTATTTT
v_call: TRBV7-3; d_call: NA; j_call: TRBJ2-7; clone_size: NA; cdr3_aa: CASSLFGGLDYEQYF; cdr3_nt: TGTGCCAGCAGCTTATTTGGGGGATTAGACTACGAGCAGTACTTC
v_call: TRBV2; d_call: TRBD1; j_call: TRBJ1-2; clone_size: NA; cdr3_aa: CASGGTGGAYSGYTF; cdr3_nt: TGTGCCAGCGGGGGGACAGGGGGCGCGTACTCTGGCTACACCTTC
v_call: TRBV9; d_call: NA; j_call: TRBJ2-2; clone_size: many; cdr3_aa: CASSVGTVNTGELFF; cdr3_nt: TGTGCCAGCAGCGTAGGGACAGTCAACACCGGGGAGCTGTTTTTT
v_call: TRBV5-1; d_call: NA; j_call: TRBJ2-3; clone_size: NA; cdr3_aa: CASSLGTAGGTDTQYF; cdr3_nt: TGCGCCAGCAGCTTGGGGACCGCCGGAGGGACAGATACGCAGTATTTT
v_call: TRBV2; d_call: NA; j_call: TRBJ1-4; clone_size: NA; cdr3_aa: CASSETGPNEKLFF; cdr3_nt: TGTGCCAGCAGCGAGACGGGACCTAATGAAAAACTGTTTTTT
v_call: TRBV19; d_call: NA; j_call: TRBJ1-3; clone_size: NA; cdr3_aa: CASSITAQSSGNTIYF; cdr3_nt: TGTGCCAGTAGTATTACAGCTCAGAGCTCTGGAAACACCATATATTTT
v_call: TRBV2; d_call: NA; j_call: TRBJ1-2; clone_size: NA; cdr3_aa: CASSENPGGLNYGYTF; cdr3_nt: TGTGCCAGCAGTGAGAACCCCGGGGGCCTTAACTATGGCTACACCTTC
v_call: TRBV15; d_call: NA; j_call: TRBJ2-6; clone_size: NA; cdr3_aa: CATSRGRGAGANVLTF; cdr3_nt: TGTGCCACCAGCAGGGGGAGGGGGGCTGGGGCCAACGTCCTGACTTTC
v_call: TRBV7-3; d_call: NA; j_call: TRBJ1-6; clone_size: once; cdr3_aa: CASSPRRVGRWNSPLHF; cdr3_nt: TGTGCCAGCAGCCCAAGGCGGGTAGGGAGGTGGAATTCACCCCTCCACTTT
v_call: TRBV28; d_call: TRBD1; j_call: TRBJ1-2; clone_size: NA; cdr3_aa: CASSPDRANYGYTF; cdr3_nt: TGTGCCAGCAGTCCGGACAGGGCCAACTATGGCTACACCTTC
v_call: TRBV6-5; d_call: NA; j_call: TRBJ1-1; clone_size: NA; cdr3_aa: CASSQQDGGTEAFF; cdr3_nt: TGTGCCAGCAGCCAACAGGACGGTGGTACTGAAGCTTTCTTT
v_call: TRBV2; d_call: TRBD1; j_call: TRBJ1-2; clone_size: NA; cdr3_aa: CASIRQGADYGYTF; cdr3_nt: TGTGCCAGCATTAGACAGGGGGCCGACTATGGCTACACCTTC
v_call: TRBV5-1; d_call: NA; j_call: TRBJ1-1; clone_size: NA; cdr3_aa: CASSSKGDLGTEAFF; cdr3_nt: TGCGCCAGCAGCTCGAAAGGGGACTTGGGCACTGAAGCTTTCTTT
v_call: TRBV5-8; d_call: TRBD1; j_call: TRBJ2-3; clone_size: NA; cdr3_aa: CANRGRGLDTQYF; cdr3_nt: TGTGCCAACAGGGGCAGGGGGCTCGATACGCAGTATTTT
v_call: TRBV13; d_call: NA; j_call: TRBJ2-3; clone_size: NA; cdr3_aa: CASSLGWADTQYF; cdr3_nt: TGTGCCAGCAGCTTAGGGTGGGCAGATACGCAGTATTTT
v_call: TRBV6-6; d_call: TRBD2; j_call: TRBJ2-7; clone_size: NA; cdr3_aa: CASSNYGLAGGGEQYF; cdr3_nt: TGTGCCAGCAGCAACTACGGACTAGCGGGGGGCGGCGAGCAGTACTTC
v_call: TRBV25-1; d_call: NA; j_call: TRBJ1-2; clone_size: many; cdr3_aa: CASSEPTRGSYGYTF; cdr3_nt: TGTGCCAGCAGTGAACCGACCCGGGGTAGCTATGGCTACACCTTC
v_call: TRBV6-6; d_call: TRBD2; j_call: TRBJ2-5; clone_size: NA; cdr3_aa: CASSYPRDYKEETQYF; cdr3_nt: TGTGCCAGCAGTTACCCCCGGGACTATAAAGAAGAGACCCAGTACTTC
v_call: TRBV5-4; d_call: NA; j_call: TRBJ1-6; clone_size: NA; cdr3_aa: CAMQGRNSPLHF; cdr3_nt: TGTGCCATGCAGGGTCGGAATTCACCCCTCCACTTT
v_call: TRBV28; d_call: NA; j_call: TRBJ1-4; clone_size: few; cdr3_aa: CASRGWEKLFF; cdr3_nt: TGTGCCAGTCGTGGGTGGGAAAAACTGTTTTTT
v_call: TRBV2; d_call: NA; j_call: TRBJ1-6; clone_size: many; cdr3_aa: CASSRRGSSYNSPLHF; cdr3_nt: TGTGCCAGCAGCCGAAGGGGCAGCTCCTATAATTCACCCCTCCACTTT
v_call: TRBV7-3; d_call: NA; j_call: TRBJ2-3; clone_size: few; cdr3_aa: CASSLLGGTSTDTQYF; cdr3_nt: TGTGCCAGCAGCTTGTTGGGCGGGACTAGCACAGATACGCAGTATTTT
v_call: TRBV14; d_call: NA; j_call: TRBJ1-4; clone_size: medium-sized; cdr3_aa: CASSQTGRVEKLFF; cdr3_nt: TGTGCCAGCAGCCAAACGGGGAGGGTTGAAAAACTGTTTTTT
v_call: TRBV4-3; d_call: NA; j_call: TRBJ1-5; clone_size: NA; cdr3_aa: CASSQDRAEHSNQPQHF; cdr3_nt: TGCGCCAGCAGCCAAGATCGGGCAGAACATAGCAATCAGCCCCAGCATTTT
v_call: TRBV25-1; d_call: NA; j_call: TRBJ2-7; clone_size: few; cdr3_aa: CASSAQGIDEQYF; cdr3_nt: TGTGCCAGCAGTGCACAGGGAATCGACGAGCAGTACTTC
v_call: TRBV5-8; d_call: NA; j_call: TRBJ2-1; clone_size: many; cdr3_aa: CASSRDHYNEQFF; cdr3_nt: TGTGCCAGCAGCAGGGACCACTACAATGAGCAGTTCTTC
v_call: TRBV6-5; d_call: NA; j_call: TRBJ2-7; clone_size: few; cdr3_aa: CASSARRDSYEQYF; cdr3_nt: TGTGCCAGCAGTGCACGTCGGGACTCCTACGAGCAGTACTTC
v_call: TRBV6-5; d_call: NA; j_call: TRBJ2-1; clone_size: NA; cdr3_aa: CASSYITPFGYNEQFF; cdr3_nt: TGTGCCAGCAGTTACATCACACCATTTGGGTACAATGAGCAGTTCTTC
v_call: TRBV7-8; d_call: NA; j_call: TRBJ2-3; clone_size: NA; cdr3_aa: CASSLADTRTDTQYF; cdr3_nt: TGTGCCAGCAGCTTAGCGGACACACGCACAGATACGCAGTATTTT
v_call: TRBV5-5; d_call: TRBD2; j_call: TRBJ2-7; clone_size: once; cdr3_aa: CASSLGLAGEQYF; cdr3_nt: TGTGCCAGCAGCTTAGGACTAGCGGGTGAGCAGTACTTC
v_call: TRBV25-1; d_call: NA; j_call: TRBJ1-2; clone_size: few; cdr3_aa: CASSDDGGVVNYGYTF; cdr3_nt: TGTGCCAGCAGTGACGATGGGGGGGTAGTGAACTATGGCTACACCTTC
v_call: TRBV7-2; d_call: TRBD1; j_call: TRBJ2-7; clone_size: NA; cdr3_aa: CASSLGQGVEQYF; cdr3_nt: TGTGCCAGCAGCTTAGGGCAGGGGGTCGAGCAGTACTTC